This record looks at one TCR beta chain sequence and its context. A few counts support this clone. Its antigen remains unidentified. No base-level quality is on record; no much larger clone is a single base apart. This specimen comes from a study of radiotherapy plus CTLA-4 blockade in lung cancer (dated by TCRdb to the late 2010s). With respect to the entire study: Among the enrolled patients, around 17% had an objective response, and 25% to 35% reached disease control.

The method was the immunoSEQ multiplex PCR assay. Not all clones reach the TCRdb copy of this immuneACCESS table, which keeps in-frame sequences only. Checked studies attribute under half of the gap to unresolved V genes and leave the rest unexplained. The sample data list tens of thousands of clones, and about 87% of these were observed just once. 0.87% of the sample rests with the top ten. The paper's findings and limits, for the study overall: After treatment with radiotherapy and ipilimumab, TCR clones that came from tumors expanded in the peripheral blood. Increased serum interferon-beta after radiation, together with early dynamic changes in blood T cell clones, were reported to be the strongest predictors of response.

In this study, focal radiation therapy paired with CTLA-4 blockade (ipilimumab) was tested in patients who had chemo-refractory metastatic non-small-cell lung cancer. The CDR3 runs 12 residues from the cysteine to the phenylalanine. The read is trimmed to its CDR3 DNA, 36 bases read in frame from base 1. Trimming at the junction amounts to 8 bases on V and 0 bases on J, and the germline ends lie 5 bases apart. CDR1 is given as SEHNR and CDR2 as FQNEAQ, both from the germline V gene (reference sequence). The source is a human donor with non-small cell lung cancer who had stable disease on radiotherapy plus ipilimumab. Sequencing was performed on peripheral blood, taken from a patient treated with radiotherapy plus ipilimumab. The receptor chain draws on TRBV7-9 and TRBJ1-3; the D segment cannot be called with confidence. The CDR3 sequence is CASVTSGNTIYF. The bases read TGTGCCAGCGTGACCTCTGGAAACACCATATATTTT.